The 6 T cell receptor beta chains below were found in one sample sequenced in a study of blood T cell repertoires in COVID-19. Sequenced by immunoSEQ multiplex PCR; TCRdb stores in-frame clones only, minus some. The sample includes about 210,000 clones, 80% to 90% of them seen just once. The sequencing sample was made of peripheral blood. The source is a man between 45 and 60 years old with active or convalescent COVID-19.

The chain is built from TRBV5-8 and TRBJ2-3; 7 bases map to TRBD2. The trim removed 4 bases at V and 2 bases at J, leaving 7 bases unmatched. CDR3 size: 15 residues. Germline CDR1 is SGHTS and CDR2 is YDEGEE. For the CDR3, the DNA is TGTGCCAGCAGCCACCGGGAGGCTCTCACAGATACGCAGTATTTT. Protein product: CASSHREALTDTQYF.

This rearrangement joins TRBV28 to TRBJ2-5; TRBD1 aligns across 7 bases. CDR1 is MDHEN and CDR2 is SYDVKM in the germline V gene. V was pared by 7 bases and J by 4 bases, with 6 bases of the junction left unmatched. The CDR3 has 13 amino acids. As DNA, the CDR3 is TGTGCCAGCACCAGGACAGGCTTAGAGACCCAGTACTTC. Translated, it gives CASTRTGLETQYF.

Only a few counts were recorded for this clone. The chain carries TRBV11-1 and TRBJ1-1; no definite D call. CDR1 and CDR2 (germline): SGHAT, FQDESV (reference sequence). V lost 5 bases and J 4 bases, leaving 11 bases between the germline ends. The CDR3 runs to 13 residues. The CDR3 sequence: CASSPRGGTEAFF. The CDR3 DNA reads as TGTGCCAGCAGCCCTCGAGGTGGCACTGAAGCTTTCTTT.

The V call is TRBV7-9, the J call TRBJ2-5; 13 bases fit TRBD2. CDR3 size: 17 residues. From germline, CDR1 is SEHNR and CDR2 FQNEAQ (reference sequence). The J segment lost 3 bases and the V segment lost 4 bases, leaving 8 bases of the junction unmatched. The CDR3 nucleotides are TGTGCCAGCAGCTATCCCAGGGGGACTAGCGGGGAAGAGACCCAGTACTTC. It translates to CASSYPRGTSGEETQYF.

The V gene is TRBV29-1, the J gene TRBJ1-1; a possible D gene is TRBD1 (5 bases). V shed 4 bases and J shed 1 base, with 7 bases lying between them. The CDR3 extends over 12 amino acids. Per germline, CDR1 SQVTM and CDR2 ANQGSEA. For the CDR3, the DNA is TGCAGCGTTGTGCAGGGGAACACTGAAGCTTTCTTT. It codes for CSVVQGNTEAFF.

This chain joins TRBV10-3 and TRBJ2-1, with TRBD1 matching 10 bases. V shed 6 bases, J shed 8 bases, and the junction held 10 bases outside the gene matches. CDR1 ENHRY and CDR2 SYGVKD come from the germline V gene. The CDR3 length is 15 residues. The CDR3 coding sequence is TGTGCCATCAGACCGACCGGGACAGGGGCCGATGAGCAGTTCTTC. This encodes CAIRPTGTGADEQFF.